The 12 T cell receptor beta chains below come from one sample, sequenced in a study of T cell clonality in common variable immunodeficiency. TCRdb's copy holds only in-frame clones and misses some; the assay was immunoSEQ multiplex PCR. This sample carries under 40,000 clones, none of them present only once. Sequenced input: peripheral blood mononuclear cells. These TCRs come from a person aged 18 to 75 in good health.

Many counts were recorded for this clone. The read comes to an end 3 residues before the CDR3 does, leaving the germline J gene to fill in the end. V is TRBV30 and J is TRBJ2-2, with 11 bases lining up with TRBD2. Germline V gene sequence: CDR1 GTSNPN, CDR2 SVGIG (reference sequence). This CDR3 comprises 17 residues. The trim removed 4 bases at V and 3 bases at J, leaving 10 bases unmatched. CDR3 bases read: TGTGCCTGGAAGCTAGCGGGAGGCCCGAGGGACACCGGGGAG. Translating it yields CAWKLAGGPRDTGE. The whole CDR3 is CAWKLAGGPRDTGELFF.

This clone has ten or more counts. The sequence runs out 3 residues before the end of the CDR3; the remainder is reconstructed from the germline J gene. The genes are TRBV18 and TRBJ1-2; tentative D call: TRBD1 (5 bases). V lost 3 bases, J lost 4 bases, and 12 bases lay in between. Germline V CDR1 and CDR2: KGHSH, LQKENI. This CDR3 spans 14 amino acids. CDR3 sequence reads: CASSPSGYGYGYTF. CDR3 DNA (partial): TGTGCCAGCTCACCTTCAGGGTATGGCTATGGC.

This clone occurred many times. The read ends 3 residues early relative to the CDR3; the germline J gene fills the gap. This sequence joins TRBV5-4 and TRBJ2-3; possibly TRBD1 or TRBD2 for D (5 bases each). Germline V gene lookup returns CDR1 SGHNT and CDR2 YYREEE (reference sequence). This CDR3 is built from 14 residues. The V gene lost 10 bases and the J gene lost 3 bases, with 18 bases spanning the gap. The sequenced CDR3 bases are TGTGCCTTCGCGGCCCGAGGGGTTACAGATACG. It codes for CAFAARGVTDT. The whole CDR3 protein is CAFAARGVTDTQYF.

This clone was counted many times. The CDR3 DNA, read in part, is TGCAGTGCTAGAGGAGACAGGGACACCGGGGAG. Its protein product is CSARGDRDTGE. The whole CDR3 protein reads CSARGDRDTGELFF. The chain links TRBV20-1 to TRBJ2-2, with TRBD1 matching 7 bases. The read ends 3 residues shy of where the CDR3 ends; the end is completed using the germline J gene. Per the germline V gene, CDR1 is DFQATT and CDR2 is SNEGSKA (reference sequence). The CDR3 extends over 14 amino acids. V trimming: 1 base; J trimming: 3 bases; junction bases outside the gene matches: 2.

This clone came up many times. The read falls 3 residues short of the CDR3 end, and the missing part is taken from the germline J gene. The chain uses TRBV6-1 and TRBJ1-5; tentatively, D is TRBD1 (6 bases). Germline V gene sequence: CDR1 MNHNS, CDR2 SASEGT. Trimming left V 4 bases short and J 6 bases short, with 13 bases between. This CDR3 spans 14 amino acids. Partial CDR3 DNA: TGTGCCAGCAGTGGGGAACAGGGAATTCAGCCC. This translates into CASSGEQGIQP. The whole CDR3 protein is CASSGEQGIQPQHF.

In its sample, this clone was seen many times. CDR3 bases read: TGTGCCAGCGCCACGGACAGATCCTCTTCCTACGAG. Its translation: CASATDRSSSYE. The entire CDR3 sequence reads CASATDRSSSYEQYF. The rearrangement links TRBV5-4 to TRBJ2-7; D possibly corresponds to TRBD1 (6 bases). The read is 3 residues too short to cover the CDR3 end, so that end is filled in from the germline J gene. The CDR3 contains 15 residues. V was shortened by 7 bases and J by 1 base, with 18 bases between the two germline ends. CDR1 and CDR2 (germline): SGHNT, YYREEE (reference sequence).

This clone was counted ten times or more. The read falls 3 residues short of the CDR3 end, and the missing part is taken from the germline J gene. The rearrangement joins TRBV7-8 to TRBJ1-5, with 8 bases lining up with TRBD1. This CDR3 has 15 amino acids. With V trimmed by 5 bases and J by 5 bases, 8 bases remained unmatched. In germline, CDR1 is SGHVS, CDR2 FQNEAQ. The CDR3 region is CASSPGRGLYQPQHF. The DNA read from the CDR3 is TGTGCCAGCAGCCCCGGCAGGGGGCTTTATCAGCCC.

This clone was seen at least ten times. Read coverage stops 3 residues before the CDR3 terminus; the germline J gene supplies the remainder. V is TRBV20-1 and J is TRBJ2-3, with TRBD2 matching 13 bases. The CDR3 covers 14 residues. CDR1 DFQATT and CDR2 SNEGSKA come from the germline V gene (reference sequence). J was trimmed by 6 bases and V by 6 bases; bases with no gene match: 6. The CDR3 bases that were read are TGCAGTGCCCCCGGACTAGCGGGAGTTGATACG. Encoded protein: CSAPGLAGVDT. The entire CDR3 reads CSAPGLAGVDTQYF.

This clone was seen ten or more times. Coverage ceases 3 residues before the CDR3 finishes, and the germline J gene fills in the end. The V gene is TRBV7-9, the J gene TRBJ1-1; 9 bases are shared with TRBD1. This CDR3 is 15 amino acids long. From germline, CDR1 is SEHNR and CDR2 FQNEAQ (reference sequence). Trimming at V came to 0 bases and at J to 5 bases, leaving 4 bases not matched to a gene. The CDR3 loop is CASSLAETGGTEAFF. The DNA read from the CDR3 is TGTGCCAGCAGCTTAGCAGAGACAGGGGGAACTGAA. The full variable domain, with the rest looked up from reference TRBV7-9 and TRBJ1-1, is DTGVSQNPRHKITKRGQNVTFRCDPISEHNRLYWYRQTLGQGPEFLTYFQNEAQLEKSRLLSDRFSAERPKGSFSTLEIQRTEQGDSAMYLCASSLAETGGTEAFFGQGTRLTVV.

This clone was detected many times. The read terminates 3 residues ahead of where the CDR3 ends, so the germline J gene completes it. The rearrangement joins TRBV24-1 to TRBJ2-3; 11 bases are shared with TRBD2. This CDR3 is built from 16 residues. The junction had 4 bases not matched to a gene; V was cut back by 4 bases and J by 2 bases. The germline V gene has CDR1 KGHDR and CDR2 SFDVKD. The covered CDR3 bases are TGTGCCACCAGTGACCTGACTAGCGGGGCCACAGATACG. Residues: CATSDLTSGATDT. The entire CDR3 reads CATSDLTSGATDTQYF.

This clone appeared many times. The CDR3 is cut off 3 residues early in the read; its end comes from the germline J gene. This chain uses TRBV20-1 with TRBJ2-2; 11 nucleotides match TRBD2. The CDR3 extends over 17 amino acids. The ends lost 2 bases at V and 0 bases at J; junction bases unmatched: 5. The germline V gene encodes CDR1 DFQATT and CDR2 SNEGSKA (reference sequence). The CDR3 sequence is CSARTSGSSPNTGELFF. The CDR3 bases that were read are TGCAGTGCTAGAACTAGCGGGAGTTCGCCGAACACCGGGGAG.

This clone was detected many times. CDR3 DNA, as far as it was read: TGCAGTGCTAGAGTTGTTAGGACTAGCGGCTTTGGCATT. It codes for CSARVVRTSGFGI. The whole CDR3 sequence is CSARVVRTSGFGIQYF. The V call is TRBV20-1, the J call TRBJ2-4, with 10 bases identical to TRBD2. Read sequence stops 3 residues before the CDR3 end, and the germline J gene provides the missing end. V trimming: 1 base; J trimming: 9 bases; junction bases outside the gene matches: 12. This CDR3 spans 16 amino acids. CDR1 is DFQATT, CDR2 SNEGSKA, per germline (reference sequence).